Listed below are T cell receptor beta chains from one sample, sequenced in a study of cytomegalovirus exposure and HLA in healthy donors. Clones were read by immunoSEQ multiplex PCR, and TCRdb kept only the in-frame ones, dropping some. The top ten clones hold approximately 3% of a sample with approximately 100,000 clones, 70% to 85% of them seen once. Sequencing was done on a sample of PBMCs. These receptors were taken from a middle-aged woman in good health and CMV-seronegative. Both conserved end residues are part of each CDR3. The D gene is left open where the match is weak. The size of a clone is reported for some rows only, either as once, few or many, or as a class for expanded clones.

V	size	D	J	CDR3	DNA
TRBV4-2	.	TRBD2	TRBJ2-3	CASSQRLAGVGDTQYF	TGTGCCAGCAGCCAAAGACTAGCGGGGGTGGGGGATACGCAGTATTTT
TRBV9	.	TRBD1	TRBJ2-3	CASSVGSLTGGTDTQYF	TGTGCCAGCAGCGTAGGTTCCCTGACAGGGGGCACAGATACGCAGTATTTT
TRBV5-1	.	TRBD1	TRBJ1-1	CASSLEGTGGFEAFF	TGCGCCAGCAGCTTGGAGGGGACAGGGGGCTTTGAAGCTTTCTTT
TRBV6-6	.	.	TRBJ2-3	CASSYLLITDTQYF	TGTGCCAGCAGTTACCTACTAATAACAGATACGCAGTATTTT
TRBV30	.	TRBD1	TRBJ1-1	CAWSTWTGGYEAFF	TGTGCCTGGAGTACCTGGACAGGGGGCTACGAAGCTTTCTTT
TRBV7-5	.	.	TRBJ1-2	CARSLWTEHGYTF	TGTGCCAGAAGCCTATGGACAGAACATGGCTACACCTTC
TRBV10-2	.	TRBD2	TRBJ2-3	CASSLAGSTDTQYF	TGCGCCAGCAGTCTAGCGGGATCCACAGATACGCAGTATTTT
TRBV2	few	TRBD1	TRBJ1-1	CASSAGQGRTGLGRNTEAFF	TGTGCCAGCAGTGCGGGACAGGGGCGAACGGGGCTGGGGAGGAACACTGAAGCTTTCTTT
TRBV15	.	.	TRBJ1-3	CATSRDSSGNTIYF	TGTGCCACCAGCAGAGACAGCTCTGGAAACACCATATATTTT
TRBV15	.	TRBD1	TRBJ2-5	CATSRGQVQETQYF	TGTGCCACCAGCAGGGGACAGGTCCAAGAGACCCAGTACTTC
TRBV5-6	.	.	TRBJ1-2	CASSLARRNYGYTF	TGTGCCAGCAGCTTGGCGAGAAGAAACTATGGCTACACCTTC
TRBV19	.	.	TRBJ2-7	CASSVGVSSYEQYF	TGTGCCAGTAGTGTAGGCGTCTCCTCCTACGAGCAGTACTTC
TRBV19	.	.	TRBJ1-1	CASSIEGQMNTEAFF	TGTGCCAGTAGTATAGAAGGACAGATGAACACTGAAGCTTTCTTT
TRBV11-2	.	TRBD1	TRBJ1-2	CASSLAPTGGNGYTF	TGTGCCAGCAGCTTAGCCCCGACAGGGGGAAATGGCTACACCTTC
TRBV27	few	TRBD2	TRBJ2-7	CASSVTGTRGEQYF	TGTGCCAGCAGTGTCACCGGGACTAGGGGCGAGCAGTACTTC
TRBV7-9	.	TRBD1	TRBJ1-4	CASSHGTGNEKLFF	TGTGCCAGCAGCCACGGGACAGGGAATGAAAAACTGTTTTTT
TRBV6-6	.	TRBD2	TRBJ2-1	CASRGLAGGNEQFF	TGTGCCAGCAGGGGACTAGCGGGAGGGAATGAGCAGTTCTTC
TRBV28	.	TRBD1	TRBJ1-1	CASRGDSLNTEAFF	TGTGCCAGCAGGGGGGACAGCTTGAACACTGAAGCTTTCTTT
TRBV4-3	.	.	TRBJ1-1	CASSQDLARGSNTEAFF	TGCGCCAGCAGCCAAGACCTCGCCCGGGGATCGAACACTGAAGCTTTCTTT
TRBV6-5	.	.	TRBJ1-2	CASSGRGGYTF	TGTGCCAGCAGTGGCAGGGGTGGCTACACCTTC
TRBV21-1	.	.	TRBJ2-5	CASSSRQGSVETQYF	TGTGCCAGCAGCTCCCGACAGGGCTCCGTCGAGACCCAGTACTTC
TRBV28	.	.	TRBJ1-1	CASSSVWTRNTEAFF	TGTGCCAGCAGCTCCGTATGGACAAGGAACACTGAAGCTTTCTTT
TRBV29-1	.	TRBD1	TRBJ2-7	CSVNLGQGSNEQYF	TGCAGCGTCAACCTGGGACAGGGGTCGAACGAGCAGTACTTC
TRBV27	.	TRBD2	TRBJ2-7	CASSSLAGESYEQYF	TGTGCCAGCAGTTCCCTAGCGGGAGAATCCTACGAGCAGTACTTC
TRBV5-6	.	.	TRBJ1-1	CASTPGTGRVNTEAFF	TGTGCCAGCACCCCTGGTACAGGTAGGGTGAACACTGAAGCTTTCTTT
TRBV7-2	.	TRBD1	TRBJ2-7	CASSFRVGTETYEQHF	TGTGCCAGCAGCTTTCGGGTGGGGACAGAGACCTACGAGCAGCACTTC
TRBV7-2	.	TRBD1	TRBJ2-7	CASSLGGQGAAYEQYF	TGTGCCAGCAGCTTAGGCGGACAGGGGGCGGCCTACGAGCAGTACTTC
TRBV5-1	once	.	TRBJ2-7	CASSWQGIGEQYF	TGCGCCAGCAGCTGGCAGGGGATCGGCGAGCAGTACTTC
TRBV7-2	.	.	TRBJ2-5	CASSLAGTNGETQYF	TGTGCCAGCAGCTTAGCCGGGACAAATGGGGAGACCCAGTACTTC
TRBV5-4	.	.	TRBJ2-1	CASSTDNLGEQFF	TGTGCCAGCAGCACGGACAACCTAGGTGAGCAGTTCTTC
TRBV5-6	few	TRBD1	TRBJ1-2	CASFTRDRTLGYTF	TGTGCCAGTTTTACCCGGGACAGGACCCTAGGCTACACCTTC